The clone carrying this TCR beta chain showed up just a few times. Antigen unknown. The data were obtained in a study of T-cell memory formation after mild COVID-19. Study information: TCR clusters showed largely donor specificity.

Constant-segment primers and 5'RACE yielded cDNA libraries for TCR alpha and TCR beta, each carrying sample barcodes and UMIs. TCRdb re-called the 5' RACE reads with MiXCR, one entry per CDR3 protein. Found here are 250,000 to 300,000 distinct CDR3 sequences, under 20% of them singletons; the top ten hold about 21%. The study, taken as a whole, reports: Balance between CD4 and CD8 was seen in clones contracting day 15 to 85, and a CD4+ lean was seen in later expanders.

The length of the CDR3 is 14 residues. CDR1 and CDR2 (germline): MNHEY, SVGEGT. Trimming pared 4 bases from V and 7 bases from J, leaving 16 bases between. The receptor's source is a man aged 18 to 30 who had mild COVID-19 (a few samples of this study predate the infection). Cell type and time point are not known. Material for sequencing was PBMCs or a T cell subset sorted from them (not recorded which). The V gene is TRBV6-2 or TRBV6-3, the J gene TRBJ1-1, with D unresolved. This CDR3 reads CASSSTPGADEAFF. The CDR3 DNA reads TGTGCCAGCAGTTCGACGCCGGGAGCCGATGAAGCTTTCTTT.